Described below is a single T cell receptor beta chain sequence and its context. There are many counts of this clonotype. It lacks a known antigen. The input lacks base qualities; no much larger clone sits a single base away. From the second PCR step on, the TCR alpha and beta chain libraries were amplified in separate reactions. Donor CMV status was determined by IFNgamma production from CD4+ T cells after overnight stimulation of fresh PBMCs with CMV viral lysate. Using Miltenyi beads, CD4 T cells were first positively selected, and CD8 T cells were then positively selected from the CD4-negative fraction. Cells were stained for CD3, CD4, CD8, CD45RA, CD27 and a live/dead dye and were sorted on a BD Aria II into four subsets based on CD45RA and CD27. A few healthy volunteers provided blood, and each donor's sample was split into CD4 and CD8 T cells and then further divided into four differentiation subsets. Approximately 120 ml of peripheral blood was drawn per donor, and PBMC were isolated by Ficoll-Paque PLUS density-gradient centrifugation. The sorted cells were lysed in RLT buffer, after which RNA was extracted using a Qiagen RNeasy kit and kept at -80 degrees C.

Libraries were constructed by UMI-ligation and nested PCR. The beta constant-region primer consisted of an equimolar mixture of two oligonucleotides that together covered TRBC1 and TRBC2. A single-stranded oligonucleotide bearing the SP2 primer plus a 12-nucleotide UMI was ligated onto the 3' end of the cDNA by T4 RNA ligase 1. The ligated cDNA went through four rounds of PCR with nested alpha and beta constant-region primers together with the SP2 primer. The ligation reaction was incubated at 16°C for roughly 18-24 hours. PCR2 was usually performed as a SYBR Green qPCR and halted at a preset threshold so that over-amplification would not occur. All purifications after the first were performed with Agencourt AMPure XP magnetic beads. Library amounts were measured by Qubit and library quality was assessed on a TapeStation, where the main peak was expected at around 650 bp. The pooled libraries were sequenced on an Illumina MiSeq using v2 2x251 paired-end kits, which usually yielded roughly 0.85-2.2 million reads per sample. Each sample was pooled at 3 to 5 nM, and roughly 4.5-7% PhiX was included to help cluster recognition. The published analysis was carried out like this. FASTQ reads processed by Demultiplexor were assigned V and J genes by Decombinator through tag matching that tolerated a single base-pair mismatch. UMIs were used by Collapsinator to correct both sequencing errors and frequency errors arising from PCR heterogeneity. TCRs were translated and CDR3s were extracted from the conserved cysteine to the FGXG phenylalanine by CDR3Translator, with non-productive sequences being flagged. Repertoires were subsampled to equal numbers of UMI-defined TCRs before Gini, Shannon entropy and inverse Simpson indices were calculated. Clonotype abundance distributions were fitted to a power law by maximum likelihood within the linear range. For one naive CD8 sample, the pipeline and MIGEC produced similar UMI counts, unique TCR numbers and clonal distributions. The repertoires were searched for under 7,500 CMV-associated CDR3 sequences that had been compiled from VDJdb and a published dataset. In-frame beta chains were kept once TCRdb had trimmed the public reads at Q25 with fastp and called clones with MiXCR. Every CDR3 protein is listed once, alongside the most common genes and DNA of its rows. It is TCRdb's table, rather than the study itself, that gives the V and J calls and clone size. This sample has approximately 89,000 distinct CDR3 sequences in its table, and more than 6.5% of those were observed once. 1.6% of the sample goes to the ten largest clones.

These data come from a study of naive and memory T cell subsets (dated by TCRdb to 2016 to 2017). Regarding the complete study: The study applied an open-source, UMI-based TCR alpha and beta sequencing pipeline to sorted naive and memory peripheral blood T cell subsets. Complete agreement was observed between the functional CMV T cell responses and the IgG serology results. RNA was DNase-treated and reverse transcribed with TCR constant-region primers, mostly using SuperScript III.

What the research found in general, with its limitations: After error correction, over 95% of naive TCR sequences appeared only once, giving much steeper abundance distributions than memory subsets. Each clonotype was defined as a single alpha or beta chain sequence rather than as a paired alpha/beta receptor. TCR abundance followed a power law whose exponent differed between naive and memory subsets but was consistent across the three individuals. RNA-based TCR counts may be affected by expression changes linked to T cell activation and differentiation. The repertoire findings for the naive and memory subsets could not be validated against a ground truth, as none was available. In both CD4 and CD8 cells, a rise in Gini index and a fall in Shannon and inverse Simpson diversity were observed from naive through CM, EM and EMRA.

For CDR1 and CDR2, the germline V gene (reference sequence) lists DFQATT and SNEGSKA. The junction carries 14 bases between V and J, which are trimmed by 1 base and 6 bases respectively. The CDR3 contains 14 residues, cysteine and phenylalanine counted. The DNA shown is the 42-base CDR3, in frame from base 1. Here the chain combines TRBV20-1 and TRBJ2-3, with the identity of the D gene unclear. Source material: central memory CD4+ T cells from blood. Per the publication, the cell subset or site label means: central memory, CD45RA- CD27+. This TCR derives from a human donor in good health. The CDR3 is CSARVPQKRDTQYF. The DNA sequence is as follows: TGCAGTGCTAGAGTGCCGCAGAAAAGGGATACGCAGTATTTT.